Shown below are 20 T cell receptor beta chains from a single sample sequenced in a study of CD4 T cells in relation to SARS-CoV-2 and coronaviruses. Before the COVID-19 pandemic, during about 2010-2019, CD4+ T cells were taken from unexposed donors. CD4+ T cells were isolated from the cells after 10 days of culture. Here immunoSEQ multiplex PCR was the method, and the copy in TCRdb shows in-frame clones only, minus some. The sample holds fewer than 20,000 clones, approximately 80% seen once. No antigen has been assigned to these receptors. The source material was CD4+ T cells from PBMCs, cultured in vitro. These receptors all come from a human donor in good health.

In DNA form, the CDR3 reads TGTGCCAGCAGCCCAGGACTCTATGGCTACACCTTC. Residues: CASSPGLYGYTF. The chain recombines TRBV7-2 with TRBJ1-2, with D uncertain. The V and J ends lost 5 bases and 4 bases respectively, with 8 bases between them. The CDR3 length is 12 residues. Germline lookup yields CDR1 SGHTA and CDR2 FQGNSA.

J is TRBJ2-3 and V is TRBV14; TRBD1 or TRBD2 may be the D gene (5 bases each). The length of the CDR3 is 16 residues. CDR1 is SGHDN, CDR2 FVKESK, per germline. Deletions cut 4 bases from V and 5 bases from J, with 19 bases between. The CDR3 loop reads CASSPYGAFQIDTQYF. Written as DNA, the CDR3 is TGTGCCAGCAGCCCCTACGGGGCGTTCCAAATAGATACGCAGTATTTT.

The chain has TRBV9 and TRBJ1-6; no clear D gene. The germline CDR1 and CDR2 sequences are SGDLS and YYNGEE. Trimming took off 0 bases at V and 7 bases at J, with 5 bases between the two ends. CDR3 length equals 13 residues. The CDR3 DNA follows: TGTGCCAGCAGCGTAGCGCTCAATTCACCCCTCCACTTT. Amino acid sequence: CASSVALNSPLHF. The full variable domain, rest sourced from reference TRBV9 and TRBJ1-6, is DSGVTQTPKHLITATGQRVTLRCSPRSGDLSVYWYQQSLDQGLQFLIQYYNGEERAKGNILERFSAQQFPDLHSELNLSSLELGDSALYFCASSVALNSPLHFGNGTRLTVT.

This clone was recorded only once. The chain couples TRBV28 to TRBJ1-5, with a possible D match to TRBD1 (5 bases). Trimming cost V 5 bases and J 0 bases, with 14 bases left between them. The CDR3 sequence is 16 residues long. The germline V gene has CDR1 MDHEN and CDR2 SYDVKM. CDR3 loop: CASSTLLTGSNQPQHF. The CDR3 DNA sequence: TGTGCCAGCAGTACCCTCCTAACAGGTAGCAATCAGCCCCAGCATTTT.

The chain carries TRBV10-3 and TRBJ2-3; 9 bases align to TRBD1. V trimming: 3 bases; J trimming: 8 bases; junction bases outside the gene matches: 6. CDR1 ENHRY and CDR2 SYGVKD come from the germline V gene. The CDR3 loop spans 14 amino acids. The CDR3 DNA is TGTGCCATCAGTGAACAGGGGGCGCGAGGTACGCAGTATTTT. As protein: CAISEQGARGTQYF.

This CDR3 reads CATSYTGGTEDTQYF. Written as DNA, the CDR3 is TGTGCCACCAGTTACACAGGGGGAACTGAAGATACGCAGTATTTT. The gene calls are TRBV24-1 and TRBJ2-3; TRBD1 matches at 8 bases. This CDR3 comprises 15 residues. V dropped 6 bases and J dropped 5; count of bases not matched to a gene: 9. Looked up from germline, CDR1 is KGHDR and CDR2 is SFDVKD.

This chain connects TRBV19 to TRBJ2-3; 7 bases fit TRBD2. J gave up 4 bases and V 6 bases, and 10 bases lay outside the gene matches. In germline, CDR1 is LNHDA, CDR2 SQIVND (reference sequence). This CDR3 comprises 15 residues. The CDR3 spells CASSQGAGVPDTQYF. The CDR3 DNA follows: TGTGCCAGTAGCCAAGGGGCGGGAGTCCCAGATACGCAGTATTTT.

This clone appeared once. V usage is TRBV10-3 and J usage is TRBJ2-3; D remains ambiguous. The CDR3 consists of 13 residues. Germline V gene data show CDR1 as ENHRY and CDR2 as SYGVKD. V shed 6 bases and J shed 0 bases, with 7 bases lying between them. CDR3 amino acids: CAIRVDSTDTQYF. Here the CDR3 DNA reads TGTGCCATCAGGGTGGATAGCACAGATACGCAGTATTTT.

This rearrangement joins TRBV5-1 to TRBJ2-1; perhaps TRBD2 as D (5 bases). Germline CDR1 reads SGHRS; CDR2 reads YFSETQ. The CDR3 runs 18 residues. V lost 4 bases to trimming and J lost 0 bases, with 20 bases between them. The CDR3 is CASSGAAHERLSYNEQFF. Written as DNA, the CDR3 is TGCGCCAGCAGCGGAGCGGCGCATGAGCGCCTCTCCTACAATGAGCAGTTCTTC.

The chain employs TRBV6-5 and TRBJ1-5; D is ambiguous. Germline V gives CDR1 MNHEY, CDR2 SVGAGI. This CDR3 region has 15 residues. The germline V and J ends were trimmed by 2 bases and 0 bases, with 8 bases remaining between them. The CDR3 spells CASSYRSYSNQPQHF. In DNA form, the CDR3 reads TGTGCCAGCAGTTACAGGTCGTATAGCAATCAGCCCCAGCATTTT.

The V and J genes are TRBV5-6 and TRBJ2-2; a possible D gene is TRBD2 (6 bases). Germline V gene lookup returns CDR1 SGHDT and CDR2 YYEEEE. Trimming removed 4 bases from V and 6 bases from J, with 10 bases in between. This CDR3 is 13 amino acids long. The CDR3 reads CASSGTGAGELFF. CDR3 in DNA: TGTGCCAGCAGCGGGACGGGGGCCGGGGAGCTGTTTTTT.

CDR3 bases: TGTGCCAGCAGCGAAATACCGGGACAGGACTACGAGCAGTACTTC. Translation gives CASSEIPGQDYEQYF. The chain recombines TRBV7-9 with TRBJ2-7; 8 bases align to TRBD1. CDR1 is SEHNR, CDR2 FQNEAQ, per germline (reference sequence). The CDR3 consists of 15 residues. Trimming cost V 5 bases and J 3 bases; bases outside gene matches: 9.

This rearrangement joins TRBV9 to TRBJ2-1; 7 bases align to TRBD2. The germline gives CDR1 SGDLS, CDR2 YYNGEE. The CDR3 spans 13 residues. The V segment lost 3 bases and the J segment 6 bases; nucleotides outside the gene matches: 3. DNA for the CDR3: TGTGCCAGCAGCGCCTGGGGGGGCAATGAGCAGTTCTTC. Translated, it gives CASSAWGGNEQFF.

The chain recombines TRBV19 with TRBJ2-2, with D maybe TRBD1 (5 bases). V gave up 0 bases and J gave up 0 bases, with 8 bases separating them. The germline gives CDR1 LNHDA, CDR2 SQIVND (reference sequence). The CDR3 length is 16 residues. The CDR3 sequence is CASSIDLTANTGELFF. The DNA for the CDR3 is TGTGCCAGTAGTATAGATCTGACAGCGAACACCGGGGAGCTGTTTTTT.

The sample holds a few counts of this clone. The rearrangement uses TRBV19 and TRBJ1-2; D gene uncertain. Germline-derived CDR1 and CDR2 are LNHDA and SQIVND (reference sequence). The CDR3 length is 13 residues. V lost 5 bases to trimming and J lost 4 bases, with 11 bases between them. Written as DNA, the CDR3 is TGTGCCAGTAGTGGGTCGCAGATCTATGGCTACACCTTC. It is translated as CASSGSQIYGYTF.

The table lists this clone with a few counts. The V and J genes are TRBV24-1 and TRBJ1-2; TRBD1 agrees at 7 bases. Looked up from germline, CDR1 is KGHDR and CDR2 is SFDVKD. CDR3 length: 14 residues. V was clipped by 5 bases and J by 4 bases; unmatched bases: 6. The DNA of the CDR3 is TGTGCCACCAGTGGGCAGGGGGAAATCTATGGCTACACCTTC. This translates into CATSGQGEIYGYTF.

The chain has TRBV9 and TRBJ2-7, with no clear D. The CDR3 contains 13 residues. V lost 4 bases and J lost 3, with 11 bases in between. CDR1 and CDR2 (germline): SGDLS, YYNGEE. The CDR3: CASSPGPSYEQYF. CDR3 nucleotide sequence: TGTGCCAGCAGCCCAGGACCGAGCTACGAGCAGTACTTC.

The genes are TRBV3-1 (or the pseudogene TRBV3-2) and TRBJ2-1; 7 bases are a match to TRBD2. This CDR3 has 17 amino acids. V shed 0 bases, J shed 1 base, and the junction held 6 bases outside the gene matches. Germline V gene lookup returns CDR1 LGHDT and CDR2 YNNKEL (reference sequence). The CDR3 DNA follows: TGTGCCAGCAGCCAAGATGCCAGCGGGGCTTCCTACAATGAGCAGTTCTTC. Amino acid sequence: CASSQDASGASYNEQFF.

The CDR3 sequence: CANQQGQLAKNIQYF. The CDR3 bases are TGTGCCAACCAACAGGGGCAACTAGCCAAAAACATTCAGTACTTC. The chain uses TRBV6-5 and TRBJ2-4; 7 nucleotides agree with TRBD1. The CDR3 consists of 15 residues. In germline, CDR1 is MNHEY, CDR2 SVGAGI. V shed 10 bases, J shed 0 bases, and the junction held 9 bases outside the gene matches.

The V call is TRBV19, the J call TRBJ1-5; D call uncertain. CDR1 LNHDA and CDR2 SQIVND come from the germline V gene (reference sequence). The ends were cut back, 4 bases at V and 2 bases at J, with 9 bases in the middle. The CDR3 sequence is 14 residues long. CDR3 amino acids: CASSSPAGNQPQHF. CDR3 bases: TGTGCCAGTAGTAGTCCTGCCGGCAATCAGCCCCAGCATTTT.